The entry that follows covers one TCR beta chain sequence. This sample is drawn from a study of blood T cells in healthy people across ages. The V end was cut by 1 base, the J end by 2 bases, with 17 bases between. The CDR3 length is 17 residues. Germline assignment: CDR1 SGHTA and CDR2 FQGNSA. Alongside a J-beta primer mix, a sample-barcoded 5' primer served in a second PCR lasting about 7 to 12 cycles. CDR3-containing paired-end reads numbered at least 2.5 million in each sample. TCRdb redid the calling of the 5' RACE reads with MiXCR, one entry per CDR3 protein. This table has around 1,100,000 distinct CDR3 sequences, under 40% appearing once.

V is TRBV7-2 and J is TRBJ1-2; D is ambiguous. Material: blood. The clonotype comes from a man aged 18 to 29 in good health. In DNA form, the CDR3 reads TGTGCCAGCAGCTTAGTCGGCGGAGGGATCTCAAACTATGGCTACACCTTC. Protein product: CASSLVGGGISNYGYTF.